This T cell receptor beta chain was captured in a study of cytomegalovirus exposure and HLA in healthy donors. Whole-study findings and limits: The study listed approximately 160 cytomegalovirus-associated TCR beta chains.

After removal of 4 bases from V and 6 bases from J, the junction contained 11 bases not matched to a gene. The germline V gene has CDR1 SGHDT and CDR2 YYEEEE. The CDR3 covers 16 residues. For this clone: The antigen remains unidentified.

Produced via immunoSEQ multiplex PCR; TCRdb's table is partial and in-frame only. The sample includes under 200,000 clones, 96% of them seen just once. This TCR was recovered from a woman between 18 and 29 years old in good health and CMV-seronegative. The chain has TRBV5-6 and TRBJ1-5, with 9 positions matching TRBD1. The sequencing sample was made of PBMCs. CDR3 nucleotide sequence: TGTGCCAGCAGCCACTGGACAGGGGCGGAGGGTCAGCCCCAGCATTTT. Amino acids: CASSHWTGAEGQPQHF.